The 3 T cell receptor beta chains below were found in one sample sequenced in a study of stem cell transplantation in POMP-related autoinflammatory disease. Their antigens are not known. Study observations and caveats: A trend toward lower repertoire diversity and greater clonality appeared in every analyzed T-cell subset of PRAID patients. Unique TRB V-J gene pairings were limited in number in patients with PRAID.

Clones were sequenced by immunoSEQ multiplex PCR, and TCRdb holds only the in-frame ones, with some missing. Of roughly 10,000 clones in the sample, roughly 86% are singletons; the top ten hold under 55%. The input for sequencing was CD8+ T cells from PBMCs, taken before stem cell transplantation. The origin of the receptors is a human donor with POMP-related autoinflammation and immune dysregulation (PRAID).

The chain is built from TRBV5-6 and TRBJ2-7, with D perhaps matching TRBD1 or TRBD2 (5 bases each). Deletions cut 0 bases from V and 5 bases from J, with 12 bases between. CDR1 and CDR2 (germline): SGHDT, YYEEEE. The CDR3 has 14 amino acids. CDR3 bases: TGTGCCAGCAGCTTGGCGGCAGGGAGCCACGAGCAGTACTTC. Its translation is CASSLAAGSHEQYF.

This clone was seen a few times. The chain is built from TRBV4-1 and TRBJ2-2, with D maybe TRBD2 (6 bases). With 2 bases removed from V and 4 bases from J, the gap between germline ends came to 11 bases. Germline loops: CDR1 MGHRA, CDR2 YSYEKL. The CDR3 spans 15 residues. DNA for the CDR3: TGCGCCAGCAGCCAATATCCGGAGGGCACCGGGGAGCTGTTTTTT. Protein product: CASSQYPEGTGELFF.

V gene TRBV7-8 combines with J gene TRBJ2-5; 10 bases map to TRBD1. The CDR3 extends over 15 amino acids. With 1 base clipped from V and 11 bases from J, the junction kept 10 bases outside the gene matches. The germline V gene has CDR1 SGHVS and CDR2 FQNEAQ. The CDR3 is CASSLVVWTGGEQYF. In DNA form, the CDR3 reads TGTGCCAGCAGCTTAGTGGTATGGACAGGGGGGGAGCAGTACTTC.